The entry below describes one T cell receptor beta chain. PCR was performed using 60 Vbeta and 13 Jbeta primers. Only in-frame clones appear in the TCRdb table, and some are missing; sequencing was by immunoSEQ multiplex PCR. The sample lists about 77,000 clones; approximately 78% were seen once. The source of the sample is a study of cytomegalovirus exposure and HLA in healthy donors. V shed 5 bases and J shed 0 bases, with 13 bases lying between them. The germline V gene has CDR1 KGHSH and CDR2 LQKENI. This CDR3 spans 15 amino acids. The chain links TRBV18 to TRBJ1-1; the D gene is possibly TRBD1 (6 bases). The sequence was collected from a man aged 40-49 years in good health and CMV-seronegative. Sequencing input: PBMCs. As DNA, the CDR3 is TGTGCCAGCTCATTTCAGGGGAACATGAACACTGAAGCTTTCTTT. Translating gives CASSFQGNMNTEAFF.